Below, one TCR beta chain is given with its context. Germline V gene sequence: CDR1 SGHTA, CDR2 FQGNSA. The CDR3 is 15 amino acids. V gave up 1 base and J gave up 1 base, with 10 bases separating them. The protocol was immunoSEQ multiplex PCR, while the TCRdb copy is restricted to in-frame clones and leaves out a portion. The sample carries some 120,000 clones, approximately 90% recorded once. This specimen comes from a study of control samples from healthy donors and cancer patients. The sample was blood. The clonotype comes from a young woman in good health. This chain joins TRBV7-2 and TRBJ1-1; D remains unclear. CDR3 region: CASSLGRKWNTEAFF. The CDR3 DNA follows: TGTGCCAGCAGCTTAGGAAGGAAGTGGAACACTGAAGCTTTCTTT. The variable domain in full, with the rest retrieved from reference TRBV7-2 and TRBJ1-1, is GAGVSQSPSNKVTEKGKDVELRCDPISGHTALYWYRQSLGQGLEFLIYFQGNSAPDKSGLPSDRFSAERTGGSVSTLTIQRTQQEDSAVYLCASSLGRKWNTEAFFGQGTRLTVV.